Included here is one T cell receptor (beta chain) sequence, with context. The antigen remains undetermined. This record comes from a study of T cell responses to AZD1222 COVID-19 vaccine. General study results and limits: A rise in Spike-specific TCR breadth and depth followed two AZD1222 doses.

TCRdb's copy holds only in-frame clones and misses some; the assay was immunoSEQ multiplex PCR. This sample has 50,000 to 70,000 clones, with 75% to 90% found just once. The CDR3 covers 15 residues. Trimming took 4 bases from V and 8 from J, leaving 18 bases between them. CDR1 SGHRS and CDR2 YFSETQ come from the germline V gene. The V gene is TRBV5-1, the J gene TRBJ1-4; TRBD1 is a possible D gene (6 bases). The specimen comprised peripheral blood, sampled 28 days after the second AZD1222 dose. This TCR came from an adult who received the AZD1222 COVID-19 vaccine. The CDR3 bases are TGCGCCAGCAGCCCCGGGGAACAGGGTTGGGAAAAACTGTTTTTT. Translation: CASSPGEQGWEKLFF.